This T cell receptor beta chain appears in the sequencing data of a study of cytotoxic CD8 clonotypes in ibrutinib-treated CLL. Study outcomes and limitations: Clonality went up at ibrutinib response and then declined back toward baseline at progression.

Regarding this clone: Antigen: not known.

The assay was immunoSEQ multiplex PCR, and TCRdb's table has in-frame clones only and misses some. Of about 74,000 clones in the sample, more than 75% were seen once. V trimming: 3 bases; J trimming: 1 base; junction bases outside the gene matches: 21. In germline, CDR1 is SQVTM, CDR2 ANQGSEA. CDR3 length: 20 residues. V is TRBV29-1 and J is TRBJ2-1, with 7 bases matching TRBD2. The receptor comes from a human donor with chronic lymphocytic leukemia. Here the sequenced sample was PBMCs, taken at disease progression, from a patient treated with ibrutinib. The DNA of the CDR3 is TGCAGCGTTGACCAGAGAGCGGGACCCTCCAAGGGAGTGTCCTACAATGAGCAGTTCTTC. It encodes CSVDQRAGPSKGVSYNEQFF.